The following is a T cell receptor beta chain sequence with its context. Germline V lookup: CDR1 SNHLY, CDR2 FYNNEI. The J segment lost 4 bases and the V segment lost 7 bases, leaving 10 bases of the junction unmatched. The CDR3 has 15 residues. These data are taken from a study of blood T cell repertoires in COVID-19. At the level of the study: COVID-19 samples collected from the United States, Italy and Spain covered acute and convalescent phases. Sample material is recorded as cDNA or gDNA derived from T cells, B-cell-depleted T cells, or PBMCs.

As originally analysed: Nucleated cell number was recorded as an estimate derived from reference gene primer amplification. The method was immunoSEQ multiplex PCR; TCRdb's version includes in-frame clones alone and lacks a portion of them. V, J and clone size were drawn from that table, and D and trimming were deduced from the DNA. In the table there are some 150,000 clones, 70% to 85% of which are singletons. The sequenced sample consisted of peripheral blood. The receptor was isolated from a woman aged 60-70 years with acute or convalescent COVID-19. The chain has TRBV2 and TRBJ1-1; 9 nucleotides match TRBD1. This CDR3 reads CASKMGQGFGTEAFF. The CDR3 region has the DNA TGTGCCAGCAAAATGGGACAGGGCTTTGGCACTGAAGCTTTCTTT.